Listed below are T cell receptor beta chains from one sample, sequenced in a study of T cell repertoires in cytomegalovirus infection. TCRdb itself ran the reads through MiXCR, one entry per CDR3 protein. The table records just under 550,000 distinct CDR3 sequences, around 27% of them present only once. Specimen: PBMCs. The receptors were gathered from a human donor in good health (CMV status not recorded). Some clones in this sample may be carry-over from other donors' samples. CDR3s leave out the opening cysteine and the closing phenylalanine or tryptophan.

len: 10; v_gene: TRBV28; CDR3aa: ASRAGANGYT
len: 18; v_gene: TRBV11-2; CDR3aa: ASSLGLRDKRTSGPYEQY
len: 15; v_gene: TRBV7-8; CDR3aa: ASSLIGTRRSYNEQF
len: 13; v_gene: TRBV9; CDR3aa: ASSPASGMKNEQF
len: 10; v_gene: TRBV20-1; CDR3aa: SAKGQANEQF
len: 13; v_gene: TRBV7-9; CDR3aa: ASSSYQGALAEAF
len: 12; v_gene: TRBV7-2; CDR3aa: ASSSRQGGETQY
len: 12; v_gene: TRBV27; CDR3aa: ASRHPPGGTEAF
len: 11; v_gene: TRBV15; CDR3aa: ATSIETVETQY
len: 11; v_gene: TRBV24-1; CDR3aa: ATSDSVRETQY
len: 14; v_gene: TRBV7-2; CDR3aa: ASSTATGALIYGYT
len: 11; v_gene: TRBV18; CDR3aa: ASSPFGATEAF
len: 11; v_gene: TRBV12-3/TRBV12-4; CDR3aa: ASSGRFNQPQH
len: 14; v_gene: TRBV19; CDR3aa: ASRKERGFTYNEQF
len: 11; v_gene: TRBV4-3; CDR3aa: ASSSQYTGELF
len: 12; v_gene: TRBV18; CDR3aa: ASHAGASGNTIY
len: 10; v_gene: TRBV29-1; CDR3aa: SVGTSFHEQY
len: 11; v_gene: TRBV7-7; CDR3aa: ASSLRTGYEQY
len: 17; v_gene: TRBV14; CDR3aa: ASSQWTSRLVGHYNEQF
len: 15; v_gene: TRBV7-6; CDR3aa: ASSLDTDRVFFGGYT
len: 15; v_gene: TRBV7-9; CDR3aa: ASSRIGLAGGYNEQF
len: 12; v_gene: TRBV14; CDR3aa: ASRRGTSYNEQF
len: 12; v_gene: TRBV12-5; CDR3aa: ASGLGLSTDTQY
len: 12; v_gene: TRBV6-1; CDR3aa: ASRRGEGASPLH
len: 12; v_gene: TRBV6-5; CDR3aa: ASSYFSPSGEAF
len: 16; v_gene: TRBV7-2; CDR3aa: ASSLGTGTQYSYNEQF
len: 13; v_gene: TRBV20-1; CDR3aa: SALVREQEVYGYT
len: 13; v_gene: TRBV7-3; CDR3aa: ASSSSRASTDTQY
len: 12; v_gene: TRBV10-2; CDR3aa: ARKAGGNTGELF
len: 13; v_gene: TRBV5-1; CDR3aa: ASSLRGQPTDTQY
len: 13; v_gene: TRBV12-3/TRBV12-4; CDR3aa: ASSFGPSSYNEQF
len: 12; v_gene: TRBV19; CDR3aa: ASSMASASYEQY
len: 14; v_gene: TRBV7-6; CDR3aa: ASSLGVMVAGNTIY
len: 13; v_gene: TRBV5-1; CDR3aa: ASSLLGTPSYEQY
len: 14; v_gene: TRBV2; CDR3aa: ASRPRASGKSGELF
len: 11; v_gene: TRBV7-8; CDR3aa: ASSLHQGGTQY
len: 11; v_gene: TRBV10-3; CDR3aa: AAQGLSYNEQF
len: 12; v_gene: TRBV6-2/TRBV6-3; CDR3aa: ASSYVGGHQPQH
len: 13; v_gene: TRBV7-6; CDR3aa: ASSLNRDGVETQY
len: 12; v_gene: TRBV19; CDR3aa: ASSSDRRGNEQF
len: 14; v_gene: TRBV6-1; CDR3aa: ASLGGGKSSYNEQF
len: 12; v_gene: TRBV7-2; CDR3aa: ASSQGISSGGYT
len: 13; v_gene: TRBV19; CDR3aa: ASSPSITPPAEQY
len: 14; v_gene: TRBV20-1; CDR3aa: SATGGGSPTEDTQY
len: 14; v_gene: TRBV7-6; CDR3aa: ASSLGGQVGNTEAF
len: 14; v_gene: TRBV7-1; CDR3aa: ASSSKPRGSWNEPF
len: 13; v_gene: TRBV5-4; CDR3aa: ASSGRPGPNNEQF
len: 12; v_gene: TRBV2; CDR3aa: ASTPGAATDTQY
len: 15; v_gene: TRBV24-1; CDR3aa: ATSDLARDSRTDTQY
len: 13; v_gene: TRBV4-1; CDR3aa: ASSFRLAGSREQY
len: 12; v_gene: TRBV14; CDR3aa: ASSQVTGNSPLH
len: 14; v_gene: TRBV10-3; CDR3aa: AISDRGSNSGNTIY
len: 13; v_gene: TRBV6-5; CDR3aa: ASSLGDTSTDTQY
len: 13; v_gene: TRBV20-1; CDR3aa: SARGSLSATDTQY
len: 16; v_gene: TRBV7-2; CDR3aa: ASSKKSFTGGWLNEQF